The entry below gives a single T cell receptor (beta chain) sequence along with its context. The sample originates from a study of T cells after somatic rescue of genetic block. The V gene's germline CDR1 is MNHEY and CDR2 SVGAGI. Trimming took off 5 bases at V and 8 bases at J, with 10 bases between the two ends. This CDR3 comprises 12 residues. The data were produced by immunoSEQ multiplex PCR, yet TCRdb's version contains in-frame clones alone and is incomplete. This table has about 15,000 clones, about 71% appearing once. This chain connects TRBV6-5 to TRBJ2-1, with a tentative D call TRBD1 (6 bases). The sequenced sample consisted of peripheral blood mononuclear cells (PBMCs). This sequence was found in a boy aged 5-17 years. The DNA for the CDR3 is TGTGCCAGCAGTAGGACAGAGTATGAGCAGTTCTTC. Its translation is CASSRTEYEQFF.